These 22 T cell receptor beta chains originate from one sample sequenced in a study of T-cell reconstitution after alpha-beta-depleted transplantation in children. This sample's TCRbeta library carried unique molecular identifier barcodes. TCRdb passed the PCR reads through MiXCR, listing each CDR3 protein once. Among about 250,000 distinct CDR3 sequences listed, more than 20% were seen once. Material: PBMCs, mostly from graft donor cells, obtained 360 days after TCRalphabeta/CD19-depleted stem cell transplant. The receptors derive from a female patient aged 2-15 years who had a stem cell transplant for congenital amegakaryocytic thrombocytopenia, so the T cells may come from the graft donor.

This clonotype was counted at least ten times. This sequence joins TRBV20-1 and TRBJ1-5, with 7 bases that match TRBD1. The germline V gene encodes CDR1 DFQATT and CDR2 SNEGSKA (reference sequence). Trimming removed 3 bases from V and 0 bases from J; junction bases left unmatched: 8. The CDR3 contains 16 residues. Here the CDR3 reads CSARSSGGFSNQPQHF. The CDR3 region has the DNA TGCAGTGCTAGGTCCTCAGGGGGATTTAGCAATCAGCCCCAGCATTTT.

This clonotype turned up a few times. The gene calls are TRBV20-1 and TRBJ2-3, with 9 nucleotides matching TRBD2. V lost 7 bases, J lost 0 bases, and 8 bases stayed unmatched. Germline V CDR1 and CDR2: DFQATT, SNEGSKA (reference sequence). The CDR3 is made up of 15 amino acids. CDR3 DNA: TGCAGTGTTGGGATAGCGGGGGTGAGCACAGATACGCAGTATTTT. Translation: CSVGIAGVSTDTQYF.

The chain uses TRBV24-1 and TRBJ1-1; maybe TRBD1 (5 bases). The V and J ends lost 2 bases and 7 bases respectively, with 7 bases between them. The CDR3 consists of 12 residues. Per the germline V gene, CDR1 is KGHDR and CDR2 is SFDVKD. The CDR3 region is CATSDWGVEAFF. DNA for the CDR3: TGTGCCACCAGTGATTGGGGGGTTGAAGCTTTCTTT.

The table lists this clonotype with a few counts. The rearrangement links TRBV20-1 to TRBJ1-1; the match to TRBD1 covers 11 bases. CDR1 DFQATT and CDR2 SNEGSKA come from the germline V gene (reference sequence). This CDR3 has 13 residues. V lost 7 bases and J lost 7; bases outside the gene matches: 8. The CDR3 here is CSGPGQGGLEAFF. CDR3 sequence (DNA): TGCAGTGGGCCGGGACAGGGGGGTCTTGAAGCTTTCTTT.

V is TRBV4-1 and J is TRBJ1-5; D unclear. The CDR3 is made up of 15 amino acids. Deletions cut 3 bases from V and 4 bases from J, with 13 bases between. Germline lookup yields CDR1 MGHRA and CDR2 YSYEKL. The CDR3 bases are TGCGCCAGCAGCCATGACTCCGGCCCTAATCAGCCCCAGCATTTT. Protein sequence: CASSHDSGPNQPQHF.

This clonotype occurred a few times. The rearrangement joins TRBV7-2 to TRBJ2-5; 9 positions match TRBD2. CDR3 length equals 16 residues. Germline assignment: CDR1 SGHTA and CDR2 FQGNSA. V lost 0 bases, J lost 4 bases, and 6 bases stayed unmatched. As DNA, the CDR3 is TGTGCCAGCAGCTTAGCTCTTGGCGGGAGGGGAGAGACCCAGTACTTC. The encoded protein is CASSLALGGRGETQYF.

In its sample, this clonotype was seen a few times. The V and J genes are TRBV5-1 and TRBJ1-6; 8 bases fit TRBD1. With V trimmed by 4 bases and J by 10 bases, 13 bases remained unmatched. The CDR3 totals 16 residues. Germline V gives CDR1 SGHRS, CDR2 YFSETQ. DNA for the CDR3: TGCGCCAGCAGCCCGGAGCCGGGACAGGTCGGATCACCCCTCCACTTT. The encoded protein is CASSPEPGQVGSPLHF.

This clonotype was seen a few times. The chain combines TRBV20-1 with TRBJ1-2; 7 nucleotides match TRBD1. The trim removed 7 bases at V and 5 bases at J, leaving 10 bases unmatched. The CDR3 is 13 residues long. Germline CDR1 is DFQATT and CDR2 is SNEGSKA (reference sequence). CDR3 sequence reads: CSDSPGGSYGYTF. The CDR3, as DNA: TGCAGTGACAGCCCAGGGGGGAGTTATGGCTACACCTTC.

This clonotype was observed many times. The chain's CDR3 is CASSQDSLQPQHF. In nucleotides, the CDR3 is TGTGCCAGCAGCCAGGATTCCCTACAGCCCCAGCATTTT. The chain recombines TRBV3-1 with TRBJ1-5; D gene ambiguous. In germline, CDR1 is LGHDT, CDR2 YNNKEL (reference sequence). The CDR3 is 13 amino acids. V was cut by 3 bases and J by 7 bases, with 10 bases left in between.

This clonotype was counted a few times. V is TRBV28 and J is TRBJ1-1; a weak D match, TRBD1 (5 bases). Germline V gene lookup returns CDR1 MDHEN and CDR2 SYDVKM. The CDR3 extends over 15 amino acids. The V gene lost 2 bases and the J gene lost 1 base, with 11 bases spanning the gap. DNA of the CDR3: TGTGCCAGCAGTTTACGGCCAGGGCCGAACACTGAAGCTTTCTTT. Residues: CASSLRPGPNTEAFF.

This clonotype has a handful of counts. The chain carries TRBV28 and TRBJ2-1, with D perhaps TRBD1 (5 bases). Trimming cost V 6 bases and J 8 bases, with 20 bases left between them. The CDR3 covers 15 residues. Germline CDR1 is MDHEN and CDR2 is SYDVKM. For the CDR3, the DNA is TGTGCCAGCAGGGCAATCCCAAAGGGGCATCATGAGCAGTTCTTC. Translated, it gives CASRAIPKGHHEQFF.

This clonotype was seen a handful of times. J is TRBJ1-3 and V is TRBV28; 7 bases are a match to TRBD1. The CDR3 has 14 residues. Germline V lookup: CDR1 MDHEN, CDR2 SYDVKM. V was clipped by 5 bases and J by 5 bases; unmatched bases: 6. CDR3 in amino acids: CASSPGQARNTIYF. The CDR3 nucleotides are TGTGCCAGCAGTCCCGGACAGGCCCGAAACACCATATATTTT.

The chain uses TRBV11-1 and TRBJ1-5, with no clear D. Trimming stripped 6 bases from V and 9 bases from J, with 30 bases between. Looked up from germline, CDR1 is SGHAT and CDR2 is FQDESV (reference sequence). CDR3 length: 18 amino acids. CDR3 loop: CASSRLEPARLKARPQHF. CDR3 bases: TGTGCCAGCAGTCGGCTGGAACCGGCACGACTTAAGGCTCGGCCCCAGCATTTT.

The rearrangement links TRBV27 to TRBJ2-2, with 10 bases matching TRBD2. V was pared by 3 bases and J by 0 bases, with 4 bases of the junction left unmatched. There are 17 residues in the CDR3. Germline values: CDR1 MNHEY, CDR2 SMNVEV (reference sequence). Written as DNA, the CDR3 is TGTGCCAGCAGTTTCCTAGCGGGGGATGCGAACACCGGGGAGCTGTTTTTT. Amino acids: CASSFLAGDANTGELFF.

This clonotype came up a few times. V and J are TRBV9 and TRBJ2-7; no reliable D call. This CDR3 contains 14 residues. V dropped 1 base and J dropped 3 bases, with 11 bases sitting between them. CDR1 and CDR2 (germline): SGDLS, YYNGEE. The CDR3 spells CASSVSHLGYEQYF. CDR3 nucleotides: TGTGCCAGCAGCGTAAGTCACCTGGGCTACGAGCAGTACTTC.

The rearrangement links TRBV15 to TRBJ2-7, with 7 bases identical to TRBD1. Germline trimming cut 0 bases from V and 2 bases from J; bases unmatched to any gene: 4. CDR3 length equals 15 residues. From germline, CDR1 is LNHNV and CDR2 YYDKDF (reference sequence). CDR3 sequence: CATSRDSQGPYEQYF. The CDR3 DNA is TGTGCCACCAGCAGAGACTCACAGGGGCCCTACGAGCAGTACTTC.

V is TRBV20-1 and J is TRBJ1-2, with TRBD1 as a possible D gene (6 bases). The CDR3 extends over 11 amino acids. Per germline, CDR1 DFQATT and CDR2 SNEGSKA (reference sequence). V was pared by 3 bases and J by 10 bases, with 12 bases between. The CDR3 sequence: CSARTGQVYTF. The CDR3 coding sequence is TGCAGTGCTAGGACGGGACAAGTCTACACCTTC.

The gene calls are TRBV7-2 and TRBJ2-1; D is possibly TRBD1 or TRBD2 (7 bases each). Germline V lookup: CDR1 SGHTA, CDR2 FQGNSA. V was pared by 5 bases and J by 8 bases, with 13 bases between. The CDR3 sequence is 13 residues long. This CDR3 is CASSTQGGDEQFF. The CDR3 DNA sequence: TGTGCCAGCAGCACGCAGGGGGGGGATGAGCAGTTCTTC.

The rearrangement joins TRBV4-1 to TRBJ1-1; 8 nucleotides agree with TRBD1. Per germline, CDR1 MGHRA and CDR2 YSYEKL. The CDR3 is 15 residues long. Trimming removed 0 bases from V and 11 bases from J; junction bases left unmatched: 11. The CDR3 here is CASSQEIGQGAPAFF. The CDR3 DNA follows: TGCGCCAGCAGCCAAGAAATCGGCCAGGGGGCGCCCGCTTTCTTT.

DNA for the CDR3: TGTGCCATCAGTGATCTGCACTCACCCCTGTGGACCGGGGAGCTGTTTTTT. Its protein product is CAISDLHSPLWTGELFF. The chain has TRBV10-3 and TRBJ2-2; no clear D gene. V was trimmed by 3 bases and J by 5 bases, leaving 19 bases between them. The CDR3 is made up of 17 amino acids. Germline values: CDR1 ENHRY, CDR2 SYGVKD.

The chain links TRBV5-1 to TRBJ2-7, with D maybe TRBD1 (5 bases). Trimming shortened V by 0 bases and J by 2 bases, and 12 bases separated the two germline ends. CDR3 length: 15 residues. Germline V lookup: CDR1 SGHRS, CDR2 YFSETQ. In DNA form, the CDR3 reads TGCGCCAGCAGCTTGGTGGGCGTCAGGGCCTACGAGCAGTACTTC. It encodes CASSLVGVRAYEQYF.

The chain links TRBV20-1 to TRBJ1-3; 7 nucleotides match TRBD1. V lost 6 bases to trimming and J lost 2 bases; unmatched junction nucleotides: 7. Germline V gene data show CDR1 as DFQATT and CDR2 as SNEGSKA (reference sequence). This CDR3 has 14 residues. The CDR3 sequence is CSAPTQGAGNTIYF. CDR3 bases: TGCAGTGCCCCAACCCAGGGGGCTGGAAACACCATATATTTT.